Here is one T cell receptor beta chain with its context. Its specificity is not known. The sample is drawn from a study of radiotherapy plus CTLA-4 blockade in lung cancer. The protocol was immunoSEQ multiplex PCR, while the TCRdb copy is restricted to in-frame clones and leaves out a portion. This table holds around 110,000 clones, more than 70% found once. Chemo-refractory metastatic non-small-cell lung cancer patients underwent focal radiation alongside CTLA-4 blockade with ipilimumab. Study-level points and caveats: Blood TCR clones of tumor origin expanded after radiotherapy plus ipilimumab. With interferon-beta, early dynamics of blood T cell clones were reported to best predict response.

Deletions cut 5 bases from V and 4 bases from J, with 14 bases between. The V gene's germline CDR1 is SEHNR and CDR2 FQNEAQ (reference sequence). This CDR3 is 14 amino acids long. The specimen was peripheral blood, collected from a patient treated with radiotherapy plus ipilimumab. The chain couples TRBV7-9 to TRBJ1-1; possibly TRBD1 for D (5 bases). The receptor's source is a human donor with non-small cell lung cancer that progressed on radiotherapy plus ipilimumab. Some clones in this sample may be carry-over from other donors' samples. In DNA, the CDR3 is TGTGCCAGCAGCCCCCCCCTAGGGGTCACTGAAGCTTTCTTT. It specifies CASSPPLGVTEAFF.